This T cell receptor (beta chain) was sequenced during a study of blood T cells in healthy people across ages. About the study: When template switching was applied, about one barcoded beta molecule was captured per two T cells.

Using a J-beta primer mix together with a sample-barcoded 5' primer, a second PCR was run for roughly 6 to 12 cycles. TCRdb re-called the 5' RACE reads through MiXCR, storing one row per CDR3 protein. The repertoire includes 1,100,000 or so distinct CDR3 sequences, 35% to 50% of them detected once, and 18% sits in the top ten. Each sample had at least 6 million PBMCs isolated. CDR1 is SGHRS and CDR2 is YFSETQ in the germline V gene. The V segment lost 4 bases and the J segment 5 bases; nucleotides outside the gene matches: 14. This CDR3 has 17 amino acids. The sequencing input was blood. The genes are TRBV5-1 and TRBJ2-7, with 11 bases lining up with TRBD2. This sequence was found in a woman aged 55-69 years in good health. CDR3 residues: CASSGGLAGGRVDEQYF. In DNA, the CDR3 is TGCGCCAGCAGCGGCGGTCTAGCGGGAGGTAGGGTCGACGAGCAGTACTTC.